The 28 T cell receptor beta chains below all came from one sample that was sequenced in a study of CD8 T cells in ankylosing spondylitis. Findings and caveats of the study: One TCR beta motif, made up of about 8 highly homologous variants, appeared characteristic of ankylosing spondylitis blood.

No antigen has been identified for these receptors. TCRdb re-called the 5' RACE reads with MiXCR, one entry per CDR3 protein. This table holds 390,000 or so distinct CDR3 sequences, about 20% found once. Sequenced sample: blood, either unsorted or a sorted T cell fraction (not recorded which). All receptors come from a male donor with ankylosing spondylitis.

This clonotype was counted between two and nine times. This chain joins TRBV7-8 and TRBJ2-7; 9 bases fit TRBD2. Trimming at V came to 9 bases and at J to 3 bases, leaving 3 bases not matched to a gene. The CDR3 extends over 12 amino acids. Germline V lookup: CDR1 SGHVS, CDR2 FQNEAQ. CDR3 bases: TGTGCCAGTAGCGGGGGAATCTACGAGCAGTACTTC. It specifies CASSGGIYEQYF. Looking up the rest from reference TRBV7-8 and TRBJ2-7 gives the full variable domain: GAGVSQSPRYKVAKRGQDVALRCDPISGHVSLFWYQQALGQGPEFLTYFQNEAQLDKSGLPSDRFFAERPEGSVSTLKIQRTQQEDSAVYLCASSGGIYEQYFGPGTRLTVT.

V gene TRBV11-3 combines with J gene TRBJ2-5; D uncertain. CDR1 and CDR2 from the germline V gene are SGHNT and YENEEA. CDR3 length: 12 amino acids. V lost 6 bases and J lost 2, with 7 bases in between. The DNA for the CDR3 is TGTGCCAGCAGTCGAAAACAAGAGACCCAGTACTTC. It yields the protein CASSRKQETQYF.

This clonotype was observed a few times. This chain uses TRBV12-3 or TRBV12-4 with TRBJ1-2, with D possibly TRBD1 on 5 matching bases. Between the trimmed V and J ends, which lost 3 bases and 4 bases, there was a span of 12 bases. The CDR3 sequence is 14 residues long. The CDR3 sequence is CASSFAGRSYGYTF. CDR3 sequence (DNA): TGTGCCAGCAGTTTTGCGGGGCGCAGCTATGGCTACACCTTC.

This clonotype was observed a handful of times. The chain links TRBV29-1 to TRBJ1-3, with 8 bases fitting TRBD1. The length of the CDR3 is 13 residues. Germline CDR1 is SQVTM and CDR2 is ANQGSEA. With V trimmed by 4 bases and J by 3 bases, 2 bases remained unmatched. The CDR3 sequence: CSVGQGLGNTIYF. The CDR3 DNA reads TGCAGCGTTGGACAGGGGCTTGGAAACACCATATATTTT.

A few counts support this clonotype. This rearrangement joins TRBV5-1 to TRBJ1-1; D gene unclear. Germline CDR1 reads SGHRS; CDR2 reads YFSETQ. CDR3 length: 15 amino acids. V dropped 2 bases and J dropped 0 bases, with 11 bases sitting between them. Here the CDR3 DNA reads TGCGCCAGCAGCTTCGGTGCCCCAATGAACACTGAAGCTTTCTTT. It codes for CASSFGAPMNTEAFF. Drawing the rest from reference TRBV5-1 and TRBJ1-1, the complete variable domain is KAGVTQTPRYLIKTRGQQVTLSCSPISGHRSVSWYQQTPGQGLQFLFEYFSETQRNKGNFPGRFSGRQFSNSRSEMNVSTLELGDSALYLCASSFGAPMNTEAFFGQGTRLTVV.

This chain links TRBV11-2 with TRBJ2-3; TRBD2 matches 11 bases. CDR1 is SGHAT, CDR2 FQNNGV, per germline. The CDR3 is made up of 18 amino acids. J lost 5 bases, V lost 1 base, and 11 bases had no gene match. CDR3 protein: CASSLVSTSGGPGDTQYF. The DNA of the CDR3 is TGTGCCAGCAGCTTAGTTAGCACTAGCGGGGGCCCGGGAGATACGCAGTATTTT.

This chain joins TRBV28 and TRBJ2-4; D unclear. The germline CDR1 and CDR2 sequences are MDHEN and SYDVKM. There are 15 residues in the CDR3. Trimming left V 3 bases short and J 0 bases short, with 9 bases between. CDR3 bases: TGTGCCAGCAGTTTGATCCAGGAAGCCAAAAACATTCAGTACTTC. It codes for CASSLIQEAKNIQYF. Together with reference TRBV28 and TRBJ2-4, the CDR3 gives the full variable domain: DVKVTQSSRYLVKRTGEKVFLECVQDMDHENMFWYRQDPGLGLRLIYFSYDVKMKEKGDIPEGYSVSREKKERFSLILESASTNQTSMYLCASSLIQEAKNIQYFGAGTRLSVL.

CDR3 residues: CASSLGTGGTYGYTF. CDR3 bases: TGTGCCAGCAGCTTAGGGACAGGGGGGACCTATGGCTACACCTTC. The V gene is TRBV11-2, the J gene TRBJ1-2; 10 nucleotides match TRBD1. The ends lost 1 base at V and 4 bases at J; junction bases unmatched: 3. The CDR3 consists of 15 residues. The germline CDR1 and CDR2 sequences are SGHAT and FQNNGV.

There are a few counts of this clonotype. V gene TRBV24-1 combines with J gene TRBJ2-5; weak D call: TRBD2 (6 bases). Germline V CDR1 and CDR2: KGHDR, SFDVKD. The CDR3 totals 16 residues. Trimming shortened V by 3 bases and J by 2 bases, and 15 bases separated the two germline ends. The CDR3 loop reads CATSDNAGSPQETQYF. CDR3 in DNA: TGTGCCACCAGTGATAACGCCGGGAGCCCTCAAGAGACCCAGTACTTC.

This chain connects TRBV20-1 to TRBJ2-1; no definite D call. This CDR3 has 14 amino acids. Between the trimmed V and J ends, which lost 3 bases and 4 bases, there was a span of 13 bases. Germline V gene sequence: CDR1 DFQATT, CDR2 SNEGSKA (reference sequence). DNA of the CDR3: TGCAGTGCTAGCCCCGACACCTTATACAATGAGCAGTTCTTC. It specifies CSASPDTLYNEQFF.

The CDR3 DNA is TGTGCCAGCAGCATTAGCGGGAGGGCCTACAATGAGCAGTTCTTC. It encodes CASSISGRAYNEQFF. The chain is built from TRBV11-1 and TRBJ2-1; 11 positions agree with TRBD2. V trimming: 5 bases; J trimming: 2 bases; junction bases outside the gene matches: 2. Germline CDR1 is SGHAT and CDR2 is FQDESV (reference sequence). This CDR3 is built from 15 residues.

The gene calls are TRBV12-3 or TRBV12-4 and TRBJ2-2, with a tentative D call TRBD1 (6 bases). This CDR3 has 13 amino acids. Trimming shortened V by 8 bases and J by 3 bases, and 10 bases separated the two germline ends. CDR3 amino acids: CASRDTHTGELFF. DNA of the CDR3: TGTGCCAGCCGGGACACGCACACCGGGGAGCTGTTTTTT.

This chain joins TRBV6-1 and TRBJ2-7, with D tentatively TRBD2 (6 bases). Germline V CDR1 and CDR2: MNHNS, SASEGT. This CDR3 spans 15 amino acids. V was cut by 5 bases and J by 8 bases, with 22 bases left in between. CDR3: CASSPPRREVAQQYF. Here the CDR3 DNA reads TGTGCCAGCAGTCCCCCGCGAAGGGAGGTCGCACAGCAGTACTTC.

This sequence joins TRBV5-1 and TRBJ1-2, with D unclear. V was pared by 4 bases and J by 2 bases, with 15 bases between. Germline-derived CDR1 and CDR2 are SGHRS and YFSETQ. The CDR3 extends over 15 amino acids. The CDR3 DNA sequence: TGCGCCAGCAGCCTAAACCGGGCTTTAAACTATGGCTACACCTTC. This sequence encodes CASSLNRALNYGYTF.

Here the CDR3 reads CASSFLLSGSGELFF. The CDR3 coding sequence is TGTGCCAGCAGCTTCCTTCTGTCTGGTTCCGGGGAGCTGTTTTTT. The chain combines TRBV7-9 with TRBJ2-2, with D hard to call. This CDR3 has 15 amino acids. V dropped 3 bases and J dropped 6 bases, with 14 bases sitting between them. Germline CDR1 reads SEHNR; CDR2 reads FQNEAQ (reference sequence).

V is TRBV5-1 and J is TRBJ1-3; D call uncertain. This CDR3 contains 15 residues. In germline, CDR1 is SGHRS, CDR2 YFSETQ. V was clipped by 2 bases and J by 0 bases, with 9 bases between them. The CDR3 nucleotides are TGCGCCAGCAGCTTCGAGTCCGGCTCTGGAAACACCATATATTTT. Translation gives CASSFESGSGNTIYF.

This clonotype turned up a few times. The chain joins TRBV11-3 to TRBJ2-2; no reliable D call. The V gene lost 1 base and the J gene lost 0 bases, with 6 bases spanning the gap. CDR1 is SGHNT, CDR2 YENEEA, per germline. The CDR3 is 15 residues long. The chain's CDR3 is CASSLAWPNTGELFF. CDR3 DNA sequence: TGTGCCAGCAGCTTAGCCTGGCCGAACACCGGGGAGCTGTTTTTT.

The CDR3 region is CARPQGVTGELFF. The CDR3 DNA is TGTGCCAGACCCCAGGGGGTCACCGGGGAGCTGTTTTTT. The gene calls are TRBV12-3 or TRBV12-4 and TRBJ2-2; TRBD1 agrees at 7 bases. V was pared by 9 bases and J by 4 bases, with 5 bases of the junction left unmatched. The length of the CDR3 is 13 residues.

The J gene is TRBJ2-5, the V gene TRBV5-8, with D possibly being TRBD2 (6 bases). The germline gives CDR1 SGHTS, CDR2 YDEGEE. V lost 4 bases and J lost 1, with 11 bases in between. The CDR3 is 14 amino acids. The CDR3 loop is CASSKKTSQETQYF. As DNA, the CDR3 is TGTGCCAGCAGCAAGAAGACTAGCCAAGAGACCCAGTACTTC.

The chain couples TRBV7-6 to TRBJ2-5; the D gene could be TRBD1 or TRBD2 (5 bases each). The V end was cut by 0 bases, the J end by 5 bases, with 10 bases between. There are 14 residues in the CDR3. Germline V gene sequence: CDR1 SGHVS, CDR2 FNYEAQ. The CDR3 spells CASSLAEGRETQYF. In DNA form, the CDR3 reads TGTGCCAGCAGCTTAGCTGAGGGGCGGGAGACCCAGTACTTC.

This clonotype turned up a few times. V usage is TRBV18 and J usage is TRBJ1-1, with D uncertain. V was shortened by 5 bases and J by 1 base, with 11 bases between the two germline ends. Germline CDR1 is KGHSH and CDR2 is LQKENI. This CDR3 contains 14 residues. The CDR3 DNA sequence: TGTGCCAGCTCATCCGGACGGAAGAACACTGAAGCTTTCTTT. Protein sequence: CASSSGRKNTEAFF.

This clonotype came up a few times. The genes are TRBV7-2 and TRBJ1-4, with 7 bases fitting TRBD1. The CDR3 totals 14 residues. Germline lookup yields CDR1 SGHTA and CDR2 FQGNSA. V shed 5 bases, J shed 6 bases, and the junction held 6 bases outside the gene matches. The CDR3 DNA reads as TGTGCCAGCAGCCCACAGGGGTTTTATGAAAAACTGTTTTTT. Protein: CASSPQGFYEKLFF.

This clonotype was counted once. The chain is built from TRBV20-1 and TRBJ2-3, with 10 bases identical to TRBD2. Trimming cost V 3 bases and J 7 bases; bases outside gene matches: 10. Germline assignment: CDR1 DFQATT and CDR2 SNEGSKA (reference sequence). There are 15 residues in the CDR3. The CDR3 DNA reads TGCAGTGCTAGGACGGCTAGCGGGAGCGAGAATACGCAGTATTTT. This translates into CSARTASGSENTQYF.

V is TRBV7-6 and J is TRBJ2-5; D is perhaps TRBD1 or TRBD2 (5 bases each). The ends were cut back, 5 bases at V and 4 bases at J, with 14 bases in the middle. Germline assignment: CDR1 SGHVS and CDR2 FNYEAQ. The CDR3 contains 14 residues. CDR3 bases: TGTGCCAGCAGCCGACGTGGGGCGGGAGAGACCCAGTACTTC. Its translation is CASSRRGAGETQYF.

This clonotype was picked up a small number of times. The CDR3 protein is CASSQDWGLTF. CDR3 in DNA: TGTGCCAGCAGCCAAGATTGGGGCCTCACCTTC. The chain couples TRBV3-1 to TRBJ1-2; the D gene is possibly TRBD1 (5 bases). Germline V lookup: CDR1 LGHDT, CDR2 YNNKEL (reference sequence). There are 11 residues in the CDR3. Trimming shortened V by 0 bases and J by 13 bases, and 9 bases separated the two germline ends. Supplemented by reference TRBV3-1 and TRBJ1-2, the full variable domain reads DTAVSQTPKYLVTQMGNDKSIKCEQNLGHDTMYWYKQDSKKFLKIMFSYNNKELIINETVPNRFSPKSPDKAHLNLHINSLELGDSAVYFCASSQDWGLTFGSGTRLTVV.

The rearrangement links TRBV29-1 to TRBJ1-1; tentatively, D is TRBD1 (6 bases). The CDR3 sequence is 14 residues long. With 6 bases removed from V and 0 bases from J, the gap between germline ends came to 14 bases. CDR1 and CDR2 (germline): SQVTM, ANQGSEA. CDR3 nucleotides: TGCAGCGTCCGTCGGGGGGCGATGAACACTGAAGCTTTCTTT. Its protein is CSVRRGAMNTEAFF. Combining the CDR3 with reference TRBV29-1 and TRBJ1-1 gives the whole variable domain SAVISQKPSRDICQRGTSLTIQCQVDSQVTMMFWYRQQPGQSLTLIATANQGSEATYESGFVIDKFPISRPNLTFSTLTVSNMSPEDSSIYLCSVRRGAMNTEAFFGQGTRLTVV.

DNA of the CDR3: TGTGCCAGTAAGGCGAGTGGGAGAGACAGAAGCTCCTACAATGAGCAGTTCTTC. Translating it yields CASKASGRDRSSYNEQFF. The V gene is TRBV7-9, the J gene TRBJ2-1; either TRBD1 or TRBD2 may fit D (5 bases each). CDR3 length: 18 residues. Germline values: CDR1 SEHNR, CDR2 FQNEAQ (reference sequence). V lost 9 bases, J lost 0 bases, and 24 bases lay in between.

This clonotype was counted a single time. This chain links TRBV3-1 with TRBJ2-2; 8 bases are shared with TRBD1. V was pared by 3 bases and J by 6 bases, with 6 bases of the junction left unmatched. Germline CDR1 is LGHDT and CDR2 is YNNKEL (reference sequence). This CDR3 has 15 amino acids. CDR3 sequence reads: CASSHRGPMAGELFF. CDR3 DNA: TGTGCCAGCAGCCACAGGGGGCCGATGGCCGGGGAGCTGTTTTTT. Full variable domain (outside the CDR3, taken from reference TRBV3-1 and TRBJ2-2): DTAVSQTPKYLVTQMGNDKSIKCEQNLGHDTMYWYKQDSKKFLKIMFSYNNKELIINETVPNRFSPKSPDKAHLNLHINSLELGDSAVYFCASSHRGPMAGELFFGEGSRLTVL.